A selection of T cell receptor beta chains follows, all from one sample in a study of response to subunit inactivated influenza vaccine. Using its own MiXCR run on the RT-PCR reads, TCRdb lists one record per CDR3 protein. The sample carries 650,000 to 800,000 distinct CDR3 sequences, 11% to 15% recorded once. This material consisted of PBMCs from blood, taken 14 to 15 days before vaccination. These receptors all come from a man in his fifties who received an inactivated influenza vaccine. Both conserved end residues are trimmed from each CDR3.

J: TRBJ1-5
V: TRBV20-1
CDR3: SARTGTGVQPQH

J: TRBJ2-7
V: TRBV7-2
CDR3: ASSLETGTYEQY

J: TRBJ2-3
V: TRBV7-8
CDR3: ASSLVGGVTDAQY

J: TRBJ2-5
V: TRBV3-1
CDR3: ASSHRREGRETQY

J: TRBJ2-5
V: TRBV6-2/TRBV6-3
CDR3: ASSYSRNQETQY

J: TRBJ2-3
V: TRBV5-5
CDR3: ASSLASPGYTQY

J: TRBJ2-3
V: TRBV10-2
CDR3: ASSELGGQDTQY

J: TRBJ2-1
V: TRBV20-1
CDR3: SASRDRGYEQF

J: TRBJ2-5
V: TRBV10-2
CDR3: ASRSPPWRERQETQY

J: TRBJ2-6
V: TRBV15
CDR3: ATSRDPGLTSGIPGANVLT

J: TRBJ1-2
V: TRBV18
CDR3: ASSRQGRNGYT

J: TRBJ2-7
V: TRBV20-1
CDR3: SASDRAHEQY

J: TRBJ1-2
V: TRBV25-1
CDR3: ASSLQGARGYGYT

J: TRBJ1-4
V: TRBV29-1
CDR3: SVEEASQGGDELGEKLF

J: TRBJ2-3
V: TRBV12-3/TRBV12-4
CDR3: ASSPSGGGTQY

J: TRBJ1-6
V: TRBV29-1
CDR3: SVRDSYNSPLH

J: TRBJ2-3
V: TRBV29-1
CDR3: SVGGVNTDTQY

J: TRBJ2-1
V: TRBV5-1
CDR3: ASSPRGDEQF

J: TRBJ1-6
V: TRBV11-2
CDR3: ASSYTGDVNSPLH

J: TRBJ1-2
V: TRBV12-3/TRBV12-4
CDR3: ASSPQGYGYT

J: TRBJ2-1
V: TRBV29-1
CDR3: SVEGGLAENNEQF

J: TRBJ2-3
V: TRBV24-1
CDR3: ATSDSDRGRADTQY

J: TRBJ2-2
V: TRBV6-2/TRBV6-3
CDR3: ASSYNFNTGELF

J: TRBJ1-1
V: TRBV9
CDR3: ASSPLGGGDTEAF

J: TRBJ1-3
V: TRBV5-1
CDR3: ASSLDGRSSGNTIY

J: TRBJ2-4
V: TRBV20-1
CDR3: SASQTLRGNIQY

J: TRBJ2-1
V: TRBV20-1
CDR3: SSQEGASYNEQF